The sequence of this T cell receptor (beta chain) was determined in a study of cytomegalovirus exposure and HLA in healthy donors. Produced via immunoSEQ multiplex PCR; TCRdb's table is partial and in-frame only. The top ten clones hold around 1.5% of a sample with 55,000 to 80,000 clones, 94% of them seen once. The CDR3 covers 15 residues. The chain links TRBV21-1 to TRBJ2-1; the listed D gene, TRBD1, was not tested against the DNA. TRBV21-1 is a listed pseudogene. Source material: PBMCs. The TCR comes from a man between 18 and 35 years old in good health and CMV-seropositive. The CDR3 coding sequence is TGTGCCCGGGGCGCCGGGACAGAAGACTACAATGAGCAGTTCTTC. It translates to CARGAGTEDYNEQFF.